The rows below give T cell receptor beta chains drawn from one sample of a study of blood T cell repertoires in COVID-19. The data were produced by immunoSEQ multiplex PCR, yet TCRdb's version contains in-frame clones alone and is incomplete. The sample yields a few hundred thousand clones, over 80% seen once. The sequenced sample was peripheral blood. These receptor sequences come from a man younger than 40 who had recovered from COVID-19. Each CDR3 is given with its conserved first and last residue. The D gene is left open where the match is weak. A clone size is listed for some rows: how often the clone was seen (once, few, many), or a class if it is expanded.

J | V | size | D | DNA | CDR3
TRBJ1-4 | TRBV2 | - | - | TGTGCCAGCGCGGGCCGCGCAACTAATGAAAAACTGTTTTTT | CASAGRATNEKLFF
TRBJ2-5 | TRBV7-3 | once | TRBD2 | TGTGCCAGCAGCCTCGGGGCTAGCGGGGGTATAGAGACCCAGTACTTC | CASSLGASGGIETQYF
TRBJ2-5 | TRBV5-1 | few | TRBD2 | TGCGCCAGCAGCCTAAGCGGGGGGGCCTCGAAGACCCAGTACTTC | CASSLSGGASKTQYF
TRBJ2-2 | TRBV24-1 | - | TRBD1 | TGTGCCACCAGTGACCCGCCCCCCAGGGGGCAGACCGGGGAGCTGTTTTTT | CATSDPPPRGQTGELFF
TRBJ1-1 | TRBV5-1 | - | - | TGCGCCAGCAGCTTGGCTTGGACTTATGAAGCTTTCTTT | CASSLAWTYEAFF
TRBJ2-1 | TRBV28 | - | - | TGTGCCAGCAGTTTATCTCTCGCCGGCAATGAGCAGTTCTTC | CASSLSLAGNEQFF
TRBJ1-5 | TRBV19 | - | - | TGTGCCAGTACCGAGCCCAGGGGTCACAATCAGCCCCAGCATTTT | CASTEPRGHNQPQHF
TRBJ1-2 | TRBV4-1 | - | - | TGCGCCAGCAGCCAACCGACAGGTGGCTACACCTTC | CASSQPTGGYTF
TRBJ1-1 | TRBV5-1 | - | - | TGCGCCAGCAGCCAAGGGGTAGGCACTGAAGCTTTCTTT | CASSQGVGTEAFF
TRBJ2-1 | TRBV7-2 | - | TRBD2 | TGTGCCAGCAGCTTCCCCGGGGGGGGCTACAATGAGCAGTTCTTC | CASSFPGGGYNEQFF
TRBJ1-2 | TRBV19 | few | TRBD1 | TGTGCCAGTAGTATTCTGCAGGCCCAGGGGGATGGCTACACCTTC | CASSILQAQGDGYTF
TRBJ2-3 | TRBV10-2 | - | TRBD2 | TGCGCCAGCAGTTCCTATACAACGGAAGCGGGGGGGCAGCGGGATACGCAGTATTTT | CASSSYTTEAGGQRDTQYF
TRBJ2-7 | TRBV6-6 | - | - | TGTGCCAGCTCCCCTGGGAGCTTAGCCGAGCAGTACTTC | CASSPGSLAEQYF
TRBJ2-5 | TRBV14 | - | TRBD2 | TGTGCCAGCAGCCAAGGTGGACTAGCGGGGCCCTTGAAGACCCAGTACTTC | CASSQGGLAGPLKTQYF